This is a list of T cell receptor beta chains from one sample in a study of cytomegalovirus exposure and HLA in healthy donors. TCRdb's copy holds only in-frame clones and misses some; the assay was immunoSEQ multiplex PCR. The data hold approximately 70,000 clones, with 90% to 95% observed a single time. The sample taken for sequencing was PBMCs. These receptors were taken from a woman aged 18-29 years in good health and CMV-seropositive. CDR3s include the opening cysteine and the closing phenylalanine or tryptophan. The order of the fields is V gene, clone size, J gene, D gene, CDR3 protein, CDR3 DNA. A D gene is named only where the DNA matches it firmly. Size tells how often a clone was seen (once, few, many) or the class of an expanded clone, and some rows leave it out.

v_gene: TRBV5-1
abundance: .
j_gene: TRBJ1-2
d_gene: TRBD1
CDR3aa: CASSVGDRDYGYTF
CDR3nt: TGCGCCAGCAGCGTAGGCGACAGGGACTATGGCTACACCTTC

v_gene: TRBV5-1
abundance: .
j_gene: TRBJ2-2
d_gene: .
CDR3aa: CASSLLGAGNTGELFF
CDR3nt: TGCGCCAGCAGCTTGTTGGGGGCCGGAAACACCGGGGAGCTGTTTTTT

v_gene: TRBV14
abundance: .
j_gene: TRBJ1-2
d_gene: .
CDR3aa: CASRETAGYGYTF
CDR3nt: TGTGCCAGCCGGGAAACAGCGGGCTATGGCTACACCTTC

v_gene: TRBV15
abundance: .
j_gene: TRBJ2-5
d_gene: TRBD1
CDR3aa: CATSREQGKGETQYF
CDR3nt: TGTGCCACCAGCAGGGAACAGGGGAAAGGGGAGACCCAGTACTTC

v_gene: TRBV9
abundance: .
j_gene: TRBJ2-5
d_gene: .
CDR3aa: CASSVGQNQETQYF
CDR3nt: TGTGCCAGCAGCGTAGGACAGAACCAAGAGACCCAGTACTTC

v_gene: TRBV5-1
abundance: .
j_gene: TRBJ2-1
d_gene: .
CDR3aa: CASSRQWGYNEQFF
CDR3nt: TGCGCCAGCAGCCGACAGTGGGGCTACAATGAGCAGTTCTTC

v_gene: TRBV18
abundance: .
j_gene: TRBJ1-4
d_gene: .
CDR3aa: CASSPTAPTERGEKLFF
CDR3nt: TGTGCCAGCTCACCCACAGCACCGACAGAGAGAGGTGAAAAACTGTTTTTT

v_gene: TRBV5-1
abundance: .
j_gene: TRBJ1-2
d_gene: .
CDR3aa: CASSLGYTSNYGYTF
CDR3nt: TGCGCCAGCAGCTTGGGTTATACTTCTAACTATGGCTACACCTTC

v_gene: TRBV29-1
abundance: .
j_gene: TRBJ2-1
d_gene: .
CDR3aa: CSGDSGPSDEQFF
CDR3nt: TGCAGCGGCGACAGTGGTCCAAGCGATGAGCAGTTCTTC

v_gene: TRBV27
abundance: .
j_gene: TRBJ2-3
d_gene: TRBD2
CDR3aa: CASRSLAGGLTDTQYF
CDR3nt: TGTGCCAGCAGATCACTAGCGGGAGGGCTCACAGATACGCAGTATTTT

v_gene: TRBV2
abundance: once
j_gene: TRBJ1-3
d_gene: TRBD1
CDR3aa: CASRGNRGLSGNTIYF
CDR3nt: TGTGCCAGCAGGGGTAACAGGGGGCTATCTGGAAACACCATATATTTT

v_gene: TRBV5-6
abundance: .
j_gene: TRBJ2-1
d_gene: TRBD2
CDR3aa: CASSLVLRESYNEQFF
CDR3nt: TGTGCCAGCAGCTTGGTACTGCGGGAGTCATACAATGAGCAGTTCTTC

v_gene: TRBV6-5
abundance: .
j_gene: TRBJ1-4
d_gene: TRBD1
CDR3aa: CASRKDRVSNEKLFF
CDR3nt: TGTGCCAGCAGAAAGGACAGGGTGTCTAATGAAAAACTGTTTTTT

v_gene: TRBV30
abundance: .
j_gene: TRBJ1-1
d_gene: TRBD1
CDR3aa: CAWSVQTGVTEAFF
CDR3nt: TGTGCCTGGAGTGTGCAGACAGGGGTCACTGAAGCTTTCTTT

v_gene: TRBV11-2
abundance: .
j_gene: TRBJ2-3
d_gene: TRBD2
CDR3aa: CASSFAGGPSDTQYF
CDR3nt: TGTGCCAGCAGCTTTGCGGGAGGGCCCTCAGATACGCAGTATTTT

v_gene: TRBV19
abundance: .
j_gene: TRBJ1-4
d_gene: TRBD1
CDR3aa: CASSGTGREKLFF
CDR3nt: TGTGCCAGTAGTGGGACAGGGAGAGAAAAACTGTTTTTT

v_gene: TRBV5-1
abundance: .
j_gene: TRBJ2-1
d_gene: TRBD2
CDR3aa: CASSPTSGRIAEQQFF
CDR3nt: TGCGCCAGCAGCCCAACTAGCGGGAGAATTGCCGAGCAGCAGTTCTTC

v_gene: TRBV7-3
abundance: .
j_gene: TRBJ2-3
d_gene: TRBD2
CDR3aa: CASSLTLAGSTDTQYF
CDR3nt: TGTGCCAGCAGCTTGACTCTAGCGGGAAGCACAGATACGCAGTATTTT

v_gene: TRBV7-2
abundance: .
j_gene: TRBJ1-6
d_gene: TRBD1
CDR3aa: CASSPRTGGQSPLHF
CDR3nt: TGTGCCAGCAGCCCACGGACAGGAGGTCAGTCACCCCTCCACTTT

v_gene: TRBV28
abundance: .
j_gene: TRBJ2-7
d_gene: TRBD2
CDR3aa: CASSLLGLDYSYEQYF
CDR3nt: TGTGCCAGCAGTCTACTCGGACTAGATTACTCCTACGAGCAGTACTTC

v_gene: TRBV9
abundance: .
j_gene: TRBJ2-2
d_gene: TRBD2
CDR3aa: CASSPTSANTGELFF
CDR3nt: TGTGCCAGCAGCCCTACTAGCGCGAACACCGGGGAGCTGTTTTTT

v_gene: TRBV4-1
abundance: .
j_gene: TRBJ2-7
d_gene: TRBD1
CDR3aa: CASSQETGQGGYEQYF
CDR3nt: TGCGCCAGCAGCCAAGAAACTGGACAGGGAGGCTACGAGCAGTACTTC

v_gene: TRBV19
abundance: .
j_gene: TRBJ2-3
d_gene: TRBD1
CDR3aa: CASQRWGQGVSDTQYF
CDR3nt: TGTGCCAGTCAAAGGTGGGGACAGGGAGTATCGGATACGCAGTATTTT

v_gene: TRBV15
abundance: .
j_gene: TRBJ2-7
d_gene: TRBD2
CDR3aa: CATSRGTSGGGYEQYF
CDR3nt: TGTGCCACCAGCAGAGGAACTAGCGGGGGGGGATACGAGCAGTACTTC

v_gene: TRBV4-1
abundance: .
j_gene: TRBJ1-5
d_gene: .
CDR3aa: CASSQDSGSNQPQHF
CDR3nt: TGCGCCAGCAGCCAAGATTCGGGATCCAATCAGCCCCAGCATTTT

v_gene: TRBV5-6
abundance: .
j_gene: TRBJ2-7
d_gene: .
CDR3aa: CASSLNLYEQYF
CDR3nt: TGTGCCAGCAGCTTAAATCTCTACGAGCAGTACTTC

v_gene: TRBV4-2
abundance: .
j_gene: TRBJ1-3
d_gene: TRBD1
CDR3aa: CASSQDPSGQVAGNTIYF
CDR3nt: TGTGCCAGCAGCCAAGACCCCTCCGGACAGGTAGCCGGAAACACCATATATTTT

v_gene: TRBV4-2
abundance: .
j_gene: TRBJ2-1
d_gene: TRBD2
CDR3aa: CASSPVGGAVDEQFF
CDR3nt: TGTGCCAGCAGCCCCGTCGGGGGGGCCGTAGATGAGCAGTTCTTC

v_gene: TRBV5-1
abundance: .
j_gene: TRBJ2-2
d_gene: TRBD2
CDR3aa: CASSIGLAGGNTGELFF
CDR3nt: TGCGCCAGCAGCATCGGACTAGCGGGGGGGAACACCGGGGAGCTGTTTTTT

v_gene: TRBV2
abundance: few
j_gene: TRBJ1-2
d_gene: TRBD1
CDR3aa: CASNLRQGTISGYTF
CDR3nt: TGTGCCAGCAACCTAAGACAGGGAACGATCTCTGGCTACACCTTC

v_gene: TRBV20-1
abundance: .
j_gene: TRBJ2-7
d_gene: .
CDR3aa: CSARGREQYF
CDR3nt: TGCAGTGCCAGGGGACGGGAGCAGTACTTC

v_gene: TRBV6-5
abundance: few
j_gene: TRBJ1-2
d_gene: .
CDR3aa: CASSYGRGTYGYTF
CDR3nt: TGTGCCAGCAGTTACGGCAGGGGAACCTATGGCTACACCTTC

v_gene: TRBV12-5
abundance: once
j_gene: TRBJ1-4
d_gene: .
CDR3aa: CASAPPDNEEKLFF
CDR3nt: TGTGCTAGTGCCCCCCCAGACAACGAGGAAAAACTGTTTTTT

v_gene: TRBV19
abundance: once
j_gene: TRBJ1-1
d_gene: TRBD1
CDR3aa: CASSSPHRGRVTEAFF
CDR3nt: TGTGCCAGTAGTTCCCCACACAGGGGACGGGTTACTGAAGCTTTCTTT

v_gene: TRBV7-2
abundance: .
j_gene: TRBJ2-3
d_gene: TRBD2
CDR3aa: CASSLDRTSGSLTRNTQYF
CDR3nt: TGTGCCAGCAGCTTAGATAGAACTAGCGGGAGTCTCACCAGGAATACGCAGTATTTT

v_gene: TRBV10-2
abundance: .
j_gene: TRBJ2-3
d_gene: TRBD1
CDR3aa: CASVRDGQGDVQYF
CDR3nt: TGCGCCAGCGTACGGGACGGACAGGGAGATGTGCAGTATTTT

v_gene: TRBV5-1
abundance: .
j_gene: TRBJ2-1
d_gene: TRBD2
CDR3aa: CASRGTSGQDEQFF
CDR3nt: TGCGCCAGCAGGGGGACTAGCGGCCAAGATGAGCAGTTCTTC

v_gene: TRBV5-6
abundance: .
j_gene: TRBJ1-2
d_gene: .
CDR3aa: CASSLEREGYTF
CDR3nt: TGTGCCAGCAGCTTGGAACGGGAGGGCTACACCTTC

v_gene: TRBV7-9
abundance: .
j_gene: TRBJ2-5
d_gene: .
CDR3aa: CASSLDSQETQYF
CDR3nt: TGTGCCAGCAGCCTGGACAGCCAAGAGACCCAGTACTTC

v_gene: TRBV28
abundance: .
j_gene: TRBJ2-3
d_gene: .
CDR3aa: CASSRPGREDF
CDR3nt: TGTGCCAGCAGCCGCCCGGGCAGGGAAGATTTT

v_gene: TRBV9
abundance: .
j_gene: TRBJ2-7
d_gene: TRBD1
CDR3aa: CASSEGTGAYEQYF
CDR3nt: TGTGCCAGCAGCGAGGGGACAGGGGCTTACGAGCAGTACTTC

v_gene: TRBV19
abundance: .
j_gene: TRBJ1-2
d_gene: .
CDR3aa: CASSISNGAGYGYTF
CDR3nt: TGTGCCAGTAGTATCAGTAACGGAGCAGGGTATGGCTACACCTTC

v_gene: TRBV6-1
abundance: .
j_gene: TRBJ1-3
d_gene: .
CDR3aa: CASSEFGGPSGNTIYF
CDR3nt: TGTGCCAGCAGTGAATTCGGGGGTCCCTCTGGAAACACCATATATTTT

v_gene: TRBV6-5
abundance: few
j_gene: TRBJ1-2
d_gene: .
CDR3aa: CASRHTGGYTF
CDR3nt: TGTGCCAGCAGACATACAGGGGGCTACACCTTC